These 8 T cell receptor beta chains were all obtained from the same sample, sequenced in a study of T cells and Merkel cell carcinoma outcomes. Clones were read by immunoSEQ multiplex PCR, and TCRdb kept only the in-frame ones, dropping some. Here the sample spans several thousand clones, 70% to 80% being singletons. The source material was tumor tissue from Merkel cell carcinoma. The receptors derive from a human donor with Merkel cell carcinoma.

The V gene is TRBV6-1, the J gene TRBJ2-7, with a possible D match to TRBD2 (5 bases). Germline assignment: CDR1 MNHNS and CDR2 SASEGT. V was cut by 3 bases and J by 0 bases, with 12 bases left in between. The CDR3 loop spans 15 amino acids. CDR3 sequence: CASSERVRSSYEQYF. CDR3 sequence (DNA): TGTGCCAGCAGTGAGCGGGTCAGGAGCTCCTACGAGCAGTACTTC.

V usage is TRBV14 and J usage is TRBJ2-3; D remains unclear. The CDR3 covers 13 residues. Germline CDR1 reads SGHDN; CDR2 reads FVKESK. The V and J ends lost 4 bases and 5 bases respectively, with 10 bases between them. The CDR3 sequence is CASSRWTRDTQYF. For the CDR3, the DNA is TGTGCCAGCAGCCGATGGACGAGAGATACGCAGTATTTT.

The DNA for the CDR3 is TGTGCCAGCAGTCCACCCGGGACTAGCGGGAGGGCCTTGCACACGCAGTATTTT. Protein product: CASSPPGTSGRALHTQYF. The rearrangement uses TRBV7-9 and TRBJ2-3, with TRBD2 identical over 16 bases. There are 18 residues in the CDR3. V was pared by 6 bases and J by 9 bases, with 15 bases of the junction left unmatched. Germline V gene sequence: CDR1 SEHNR, CDR2 FQNEAQ (reference sequence). The full variable domain, completed using reference TRBV7-9 and TRBJ2-3, is DTGVSQNPRHKITKRGQNVTFRCDPISEHNRLYWYRQTLGQGPEFLTYFQNEAQLEKSRLLSDRFSAERPKGSFSTLEIQRTEQGDSAMYLCASSPPGTSGRALHTQYFGPGTRLTVL.

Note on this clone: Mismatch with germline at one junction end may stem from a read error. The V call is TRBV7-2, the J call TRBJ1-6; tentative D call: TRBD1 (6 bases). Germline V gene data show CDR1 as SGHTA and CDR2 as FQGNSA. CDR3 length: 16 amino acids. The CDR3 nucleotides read TGTGCCAGCAGCTTGGATTACAGGGTGTATAATTCACCTCTCCACTTT. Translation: CASSLDYRVYNSPLHF.

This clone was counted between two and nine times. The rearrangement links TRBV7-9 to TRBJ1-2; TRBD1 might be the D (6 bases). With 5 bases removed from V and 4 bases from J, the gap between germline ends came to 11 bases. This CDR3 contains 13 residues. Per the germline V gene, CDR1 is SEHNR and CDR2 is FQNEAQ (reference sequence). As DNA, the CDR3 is TGTGCCAGCAGCGAAGGACAGTCCTATGGCTACACCTTC. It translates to CASSEGQSYGYTF.

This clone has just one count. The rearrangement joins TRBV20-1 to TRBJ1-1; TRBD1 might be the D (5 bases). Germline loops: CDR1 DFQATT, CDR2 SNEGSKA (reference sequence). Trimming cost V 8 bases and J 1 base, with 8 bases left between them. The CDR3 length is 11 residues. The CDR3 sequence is CSPTGNTEAFF. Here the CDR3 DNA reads TGCAGTCCTACAGGGAACACTGAAGCTTTCTTT.

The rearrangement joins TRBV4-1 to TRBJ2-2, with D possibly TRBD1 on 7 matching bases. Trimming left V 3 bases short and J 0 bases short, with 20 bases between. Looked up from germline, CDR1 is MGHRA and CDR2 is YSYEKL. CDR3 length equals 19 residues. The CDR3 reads CASSHRQGEAGANTGELFF. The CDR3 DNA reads TGCGCCAGCAGCCACAGACAGGGAGAAGCGGGTGCGAACACCGGGGAGCTGTTTTTT.

The CDR3 bases are TGTGCCAGCAGCTCCACGAGGGGCACCGGGGAGCTGTTTTTT. Protein: CASSSTRGTGELFF. V and J are TRBV7-6 and TRBJ2-2; D tentatively reads TRBD1 or TRBD2 (5 bases each). Germline V gene data show CDR1 as SGHVS and CDR2 as FNYEAQ. The CDR3 is 14 residues long. Trimming cost V 4 bases and J 4 bases, with 10 bases left between them.